This TCR beta chain comes out of a study of identical twins (TCRdb year 2016). Some background on the complete study: To test whether fetal clonotypes persist, the study used deep sequencing on TCR alpha and beta repertoires from monozygotic twins, unrelated adults of various ages, and cord blood. To rule out contamination, replicate twin experiments were performed at different times with different library preparation protocols.

All donors were healthy Caucasians. Three pairs of female monozygotic twins, all aged about 18 to 29 years, were included in the twin cohort. Peripheral blood mononuclear cells were used as the source from which RNA for TCR libraries was isolated. CDR1 and CDR2 (SQVTM, ANQGSEA) derive from the germline V gene. The CDR3 spans 14 residues, from the cysteine through the phenylalanine. Of all the DNA, just the CDR3 is kept, 42 bases in frame from base 1. V trim: 5 bases; J trim: 5 bases; unmatched bases: 5. Of note for this clonotype: The antigen this receptor binds is unknown. There are no base qualities to consult, and no much larger clone falls within one base.

Library generation was performed with 5' RACE. Sequencing was performed on an Illumina HiSeq 2000. A universal primer binding site was introduced by template switching, and a unique molecular identifier was present in the final cDNA, enabling accurate counting of TCR cDNA molecules. First-strand cDNA for TCR alpha and beta chains was synthesized from specific primers in the conserved constant-segment region. To control for contamination, every cDNA library was double barcoded, receiving both a SMART-Mk sample barcode and Illumina barcodes. Two successive PCR steps introduced TruSeq adapter sequences along with Illumina sample barcodes. TCR alpha and beta cDNA libraries were sequenced on the Illumina HiSeq platform with custom primers. In the original analysis: Unique molecular identifiers were extracted from raw reads with MiGEC, and CDR3 positions were determined with MiXCR. Recombination models were inferred per individual with the repgenHMM and IGoR tools using an EM algorithm. The analysis of shared clonotypes was done with the tcR package in R, with sharing normalized by the product of cloneset sizes. To study raw recombination without the effects of thymic and clonal selection, out-of-frame nonproductive sequences were analyzed. The raw public data were reprocessed by TCRdb itself: fastp quality trimming at Q25, MiXCR clonotype calling, in-frame beta chains only. Each CDR3 protein gets just one entry, which takes the most common genes and DNA from the rows behind it. Clone size and V and J calls follow TCRdb, not the original study. The table for this sample lists fewer than 800,000 distinct CDR3 sequences; roughly 7.1% of them were counted only once. Clones ranked in the top ten supply roughly 1.6% of the sample.

Paper-wide results and their limitations: Zero-insertion analyses could be partly confounded by invariant T cells such as MAIT and iNKT, although diverse VJ usage argued against such confounding for most clonotypes. Because the same donors could not be followed over many years, conclusions were based on cross-sectional statistical analysis. Fewer insertions were carried by abundant cord blood beta clonotypes, a similar but weaker trend appeared in young adult naive repertoires, and no such trend appeared in memory repertoires. The excess sharing between twins in beta out-of-frame sequences was weaker because fewer shared sequences reduced the signal-to-noise ratio. In monozygotic twins, out-of-frame TCR alpha sharing was systematically underestimated by recombination models, although the models agreed with sharing between unrelated individuals. Compared with coincidental sharing between unrelated individuals, out-of-frame TCR alpha sequences shared between twins had an excess of sequences with low generation probability.

These same data were also listed under a study on yellow fever vaccine responses in identical twins. As the second paper documents: The T cell response to vaccination in identical twins was reported by the authors to appear partly convergent and partly personalized. In identical twins, the study followed T cell clones that responded to the vaccine with precision.

The clonotype originates from a woman aged 18-29 years in good health. The material sequenced was PBMCs. The chain was built from TRBV29-1 and TRBJ2-1; 11 bases in the middle match TRBD2. The DNA reads TGCAGCGTTATAGCGGGAGGGCTCCACAATGAGCAGTTCTTC. Translated, this gives CSVIAGGLHNEQFF.